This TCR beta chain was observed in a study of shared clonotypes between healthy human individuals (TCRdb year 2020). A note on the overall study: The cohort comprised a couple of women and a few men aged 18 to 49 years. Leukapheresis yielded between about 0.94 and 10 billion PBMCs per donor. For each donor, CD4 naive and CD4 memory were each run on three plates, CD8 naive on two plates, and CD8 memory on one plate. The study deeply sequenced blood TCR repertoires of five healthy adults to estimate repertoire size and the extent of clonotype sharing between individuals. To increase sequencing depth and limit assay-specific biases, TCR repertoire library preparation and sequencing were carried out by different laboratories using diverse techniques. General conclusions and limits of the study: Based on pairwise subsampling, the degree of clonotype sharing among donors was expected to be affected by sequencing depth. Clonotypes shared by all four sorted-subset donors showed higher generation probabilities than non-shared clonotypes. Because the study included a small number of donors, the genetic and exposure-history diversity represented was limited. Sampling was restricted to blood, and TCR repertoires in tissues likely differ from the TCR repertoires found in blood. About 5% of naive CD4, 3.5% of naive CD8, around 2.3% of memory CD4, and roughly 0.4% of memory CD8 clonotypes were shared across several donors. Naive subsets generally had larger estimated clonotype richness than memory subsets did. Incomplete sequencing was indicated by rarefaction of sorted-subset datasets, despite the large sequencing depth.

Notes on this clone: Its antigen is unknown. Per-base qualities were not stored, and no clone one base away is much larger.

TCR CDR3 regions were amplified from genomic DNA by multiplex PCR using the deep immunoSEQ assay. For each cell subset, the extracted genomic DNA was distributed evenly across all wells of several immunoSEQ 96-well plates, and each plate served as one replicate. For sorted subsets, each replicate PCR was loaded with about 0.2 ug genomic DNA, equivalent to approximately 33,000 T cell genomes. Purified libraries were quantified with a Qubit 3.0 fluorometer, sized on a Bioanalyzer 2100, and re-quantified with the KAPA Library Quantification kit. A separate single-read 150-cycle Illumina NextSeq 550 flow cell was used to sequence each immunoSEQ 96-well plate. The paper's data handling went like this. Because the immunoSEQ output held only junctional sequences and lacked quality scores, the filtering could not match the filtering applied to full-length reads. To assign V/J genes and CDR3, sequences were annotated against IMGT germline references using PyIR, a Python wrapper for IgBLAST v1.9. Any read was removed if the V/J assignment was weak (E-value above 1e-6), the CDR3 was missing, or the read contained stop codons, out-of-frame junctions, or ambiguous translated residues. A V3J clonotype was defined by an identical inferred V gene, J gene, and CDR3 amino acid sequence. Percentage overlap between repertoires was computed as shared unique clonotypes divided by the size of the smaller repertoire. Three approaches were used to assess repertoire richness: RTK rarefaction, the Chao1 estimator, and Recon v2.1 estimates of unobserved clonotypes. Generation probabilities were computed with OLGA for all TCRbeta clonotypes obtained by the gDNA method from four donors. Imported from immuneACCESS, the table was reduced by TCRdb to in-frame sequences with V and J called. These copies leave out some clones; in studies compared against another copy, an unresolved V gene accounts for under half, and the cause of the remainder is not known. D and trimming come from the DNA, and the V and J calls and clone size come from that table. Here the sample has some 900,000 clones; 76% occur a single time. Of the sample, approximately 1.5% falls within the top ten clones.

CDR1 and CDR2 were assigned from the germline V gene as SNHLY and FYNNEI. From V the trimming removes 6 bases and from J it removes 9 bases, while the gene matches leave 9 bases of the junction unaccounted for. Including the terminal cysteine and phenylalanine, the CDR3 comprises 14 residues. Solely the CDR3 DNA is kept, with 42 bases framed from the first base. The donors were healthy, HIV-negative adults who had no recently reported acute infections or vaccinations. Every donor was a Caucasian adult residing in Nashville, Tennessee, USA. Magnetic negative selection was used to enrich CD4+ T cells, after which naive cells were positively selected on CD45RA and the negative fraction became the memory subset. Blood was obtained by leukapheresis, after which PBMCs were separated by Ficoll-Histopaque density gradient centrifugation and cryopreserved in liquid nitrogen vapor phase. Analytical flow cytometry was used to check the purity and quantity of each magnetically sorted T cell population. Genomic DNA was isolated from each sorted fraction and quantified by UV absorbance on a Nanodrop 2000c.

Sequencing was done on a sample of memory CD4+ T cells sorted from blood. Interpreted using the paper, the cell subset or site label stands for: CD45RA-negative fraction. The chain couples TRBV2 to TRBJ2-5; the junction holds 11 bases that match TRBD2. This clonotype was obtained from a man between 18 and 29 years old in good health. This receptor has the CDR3 CASRRLAGGSAQYF. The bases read TGTGCCAGCAGGAGGCTAGCGGGGGGTAGTGCCCAGTACTTC.